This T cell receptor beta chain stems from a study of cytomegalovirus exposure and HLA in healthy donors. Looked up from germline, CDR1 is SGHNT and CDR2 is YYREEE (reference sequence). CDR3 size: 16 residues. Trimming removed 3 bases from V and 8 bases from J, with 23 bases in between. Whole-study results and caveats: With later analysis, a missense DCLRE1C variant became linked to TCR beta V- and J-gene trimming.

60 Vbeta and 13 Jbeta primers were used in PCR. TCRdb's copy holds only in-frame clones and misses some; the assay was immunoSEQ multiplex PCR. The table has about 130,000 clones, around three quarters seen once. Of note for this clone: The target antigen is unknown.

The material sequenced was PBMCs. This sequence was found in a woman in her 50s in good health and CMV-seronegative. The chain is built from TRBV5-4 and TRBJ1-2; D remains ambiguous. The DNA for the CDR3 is TGTGCCAGCAGCTCGTACCATTTCACGGTCGTTAGAGGCTACACCTTC. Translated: CASSSYHFTVVRGYTF.